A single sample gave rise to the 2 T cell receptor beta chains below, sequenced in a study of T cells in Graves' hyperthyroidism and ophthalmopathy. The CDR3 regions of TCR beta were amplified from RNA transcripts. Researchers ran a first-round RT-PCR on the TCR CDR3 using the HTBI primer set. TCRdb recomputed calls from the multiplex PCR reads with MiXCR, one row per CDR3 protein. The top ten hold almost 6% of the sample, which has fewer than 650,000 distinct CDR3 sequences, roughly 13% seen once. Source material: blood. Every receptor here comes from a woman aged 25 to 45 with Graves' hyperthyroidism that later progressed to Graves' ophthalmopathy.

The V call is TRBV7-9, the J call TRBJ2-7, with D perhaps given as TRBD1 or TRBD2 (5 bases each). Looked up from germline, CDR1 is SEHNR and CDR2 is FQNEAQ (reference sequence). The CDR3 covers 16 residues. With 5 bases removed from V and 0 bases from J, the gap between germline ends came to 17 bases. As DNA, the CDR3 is TGTGCCAGCAGCCCGAAACCGGGACGGACCTCCTACGAGCAGTACTTC. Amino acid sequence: CASSPKPGRTSYEQYF.

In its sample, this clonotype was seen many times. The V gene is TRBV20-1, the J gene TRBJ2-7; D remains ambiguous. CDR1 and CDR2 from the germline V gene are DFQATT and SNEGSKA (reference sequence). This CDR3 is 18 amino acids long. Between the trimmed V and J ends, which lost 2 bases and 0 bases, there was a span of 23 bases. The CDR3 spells CSARILQPSRWGSYEQYF. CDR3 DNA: TGCAGTGCTAGAATTCTACAACCTTCTAGGTGGGGCTCCTACGAGCAGTACTTC.